Sequencing of this TCR beta chain was carried out in a study of blood T cell repertoires in COVID-19. The germline V gene encodes CDR1 KGHDR and CDR2 SFDVKD. Trimming cost V 2 bases and J 4 bases, with 7 bases left between them. The CDR3 extends over 13 amino acids. Clones were sequenced by immunoSEQ multiplex PCR, and TCRdb holds only the in-frame ones, with some missing. Here the sample spans approximately 240,000 clones, 70% to 85% being singletons. This receptor was taken from a middle-aged woman with active or convalescent COVID-19. Sequencing was done on a sample of peripheral blood. The rearrangement uses TRBV24-1 and TRBJ1-2; D is possibly TRBD1 (5 bases). CDR3 sequence reads: CATSDSGGYGYTF. The CDR3 DNA follows: TGTGCCACCAGTGATTCCGGGGGCTATGGCTACACCTTC.